This passage covers 10 T cell receptor beta chains from one sample sequenced in a study of immune cell composition in non-small cell lung cancer. Profiled with immunoSEQ multiplex PCR; TCRdb holds only in-frame clones, not every one. Counted here are some 14,000 clones, about 84% occurring once; the ten biggest clones make up approximately 12%. Source material: lung tumor tissue. These TCRs come from a human donor with non-small cell lung cancer.

This clone appeared once. The rearrangement uses TRBV7-9 and TRBJ2-7; possibly TRBD2 for D (5 bases). V was shortened by 4 bases and J by 2 bases, with 12 bases between the two germline ends. Germline-derived CDR1 and CDR2 are SEHNR and FQNEAQ (reference sequence). The CDR3 has 14 residues. The CDR3 here is CASSSKTKPYEQYF. CDR3 nucleotides: TGTGCCAGCAGCTCGAAGACTAAACCCTACGAGCAGTACTTC.

V usage is TRBV4-1 and J usage is TRBJ2-1; D remains ambiguous. The CDR3 contains 13 residues. V lost 0 bases, J lost 6 bases, and 6 bases lay in between. CDR1 and CDR2 (germline): MGHRA, YSYEKL. The CDR3 bases are TGCGCCAGCAGCCAAGATCGAGTCAATGAGCAGTTCTTC. Protein: CASSQDRVNEQFF.

The CDR3 region has the DNA TGTGCCAGCAGTGAATACCCCCCCGGCAGGGGGGGCTACGAGCAGTACTTC. Translating it yields CASSEYPPGRGGYEQYF. The chain combines TRBV6-1 with TRBJ2-7; the D call may be TRBD1 or TRBD2 (7 bases each). Germline V gene lookup returns CDR1 MNHNS and CDR2 SASEGT. V was cut by 2 bases and J by 3 bases, with 20 bases left in between. CDR3 length equals 17 residues.

The V call is TRBV6-6, the J call TRBJ2-6; no firm D call. The CDR3 totals 14 residues. V lost 6 bases, J lost 1 base, and 7 bases lay in between. Germline V lookup: CDR1 MNHNY, CDR2 SVGAGI (reference sequence). CDR3 bases: TGTGCCAGCAGCCCTTCTTCTGGGGCCAACGTCCTGACTTTC. It specifies CASSPSSGANVLTF.

The chain employs TRBV18 and TRBJ1-2; 7 bases align to TRBD1. Looked up from germline, CDR1 is KGHSH and CDR2 is LQKENI. This CDR3 contains 14 residues. After removal of 6 bases from V and 3 bases from J, the junction contained 7 bases not matched to a gene. The CDR3 DNA reads as TGTGCCAGCTCTACAGGGGTGGGAGACTATGGCTACACCTTC. It codes for CASSTGVGDYGYTF.

This chain uses TRBV5-1 with TRBJ1-1; 10 bases match TRBD1. The germline CDR1 and CDR2 sequences are SGHRS and YFSETQ. The CDR3 loop spans 14 amino acids. V gave up 4 bases and J gave up 3 bases; unmatched junction bases: 3. The CDR3 loop reads CASSPGTGDTEAFF. The CDR3 DNA follows: TGCGCCAGCAGCCCCGGGACAGGGGACACTGAAGCTTTCTTT.

The chain recombines TRBV6-5 with TRBJ1-2, with D unresolved. Trimming shortened V by 8 bases and J by 4 bases, and 14 bases separated the two germline ends. The V gene's germline CDR1 is MNHEY and CDR2 SVGAGI. The CDR3 loop spans 13 amino acids. The CDR3 sequence is CASSSTRFYGYTF. CDR3 DNA: TGTGCCAGCTCTTCTACCCGGTTCTATGGCTACACCTTC.

The gene calls are TRBV7-2 and TRBJ2-2, with a possible D match to TRBD1 (6 bases). Germline-derived CDR1 and CDR2 are SGHTA and FQGNSA. Trimming stripped 4 bases from V and 6 bases from J, with 18 bases between. CDR3 size: 16 residues. This CDR3 reads CASSSRVAGAPGELFF. Written as DNA, the CDR3 is TGTGCCAGCAGCTCTCGCGTGGCAGGGGCGCCCGGGGAGCTGTTTTTT.

The chain joins TRBV14 to TRBJ2-3, with TRBD2 matching over 13 bases. The CDR3 runs 16 residues. The germline CDR1 and CDR2 sequences are SGHDN and FVKESK. After removal of 5 bases from V and 5 bases from J, the junction contained 7 bases not matched to a gene. DNA of the CDR3: TGTGCCAGCAGCGTCGGACTAGCGGGAGCGGTAGATACGCAGTATTTT. Its protein product is CASSVGLAGAVDTQYF.

The gene calls are TRBV27 and TRBJ2-5, with 11 bases that match TRBD2. There are 18 residues in the CDR3. Losses at the gene ends were 3 bases for V and 4 bases for J; bases not matched to a gene: 13. CDR1 is MNHEY, CDR2 SMNVEV, per germline (reference sequence). The CDR3 sequence is CASSFLPTSGILGETQYF. The CDR3 coding sequence is TGTGCCAGCAGTTTCCTTCCGACTAGCGGGATATTAGGAGAGACCCAGTACTTC.